This record concerns one T cell receptor (beta chain) sequence. The data stem from a study of chemoradiotherapy in HPV16-positive cancers. Only in-frame clones appear in the TCRdb table, and some are missing; sequencing was by immunoSEQ multiplex PCR. The profile shows about 15,000 clones, roughly 80% of them singletons. CDR1 and CDR2 (germline): MNHEY, SMNVEV (reference sequence). The V segment lost 3 bases and the J segment 9 bases; nucleotides outside the gene matches: 5. This CDR3 comprises 13 residues. Samples were taken several times over chemoradiotherapy. The chain carries TRBV27 and TRBJ2-1; TRBD2 matches at 7 bases. The TCR sequence derives from a human donor with HPV-associated anogenital cancer. The sample was taken from a patient who underwent chemoradiotherapy. The CDR3 nucleotides read TGTGCCAGCAGTTTGACTAGCAATAGTGAGCAGTTCTTC. This sequence encodes CASSLTSNSEQFF.